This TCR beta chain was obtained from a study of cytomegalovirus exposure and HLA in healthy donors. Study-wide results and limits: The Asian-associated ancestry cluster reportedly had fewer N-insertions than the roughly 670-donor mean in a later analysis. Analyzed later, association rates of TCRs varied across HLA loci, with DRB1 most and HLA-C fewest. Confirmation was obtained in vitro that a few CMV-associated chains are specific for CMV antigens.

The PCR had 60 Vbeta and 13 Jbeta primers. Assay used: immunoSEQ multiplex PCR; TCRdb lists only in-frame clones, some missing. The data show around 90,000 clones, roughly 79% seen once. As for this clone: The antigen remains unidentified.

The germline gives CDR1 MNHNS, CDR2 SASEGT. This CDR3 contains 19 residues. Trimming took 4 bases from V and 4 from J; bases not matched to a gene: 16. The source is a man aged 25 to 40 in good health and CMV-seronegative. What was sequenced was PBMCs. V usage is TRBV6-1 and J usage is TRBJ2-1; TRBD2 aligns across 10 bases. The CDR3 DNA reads TGTGCCAGCAGTGGCCTAATGGACGGAGGACTAGCGGAATACAATGAGCAGTTCTTC. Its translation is CASSGLMDGGLAEYNEQFF.